Below, 26 T cell receptor beta chains from the same sample are listed, as sequenced in a study of T cells in Graves' hyperthyroidism and ophthalmopathy. It was RNA transcripts that yielded the amplified TCR beta CDR3 regions. With the HTBI primer set, the TCR CDR3 went through a first round of RT-PCR. From the multiplex PCR reads, TCRdb called clonotypes with MiXCR, one entry per CDR3 protein. This table has hundreds of thousands of distinct CDR3 sequences, roughly a third appearing once. The sample taken for sequencing was blood. The origin of the receptors is a woman between 40 and 55 years old with Graves' hyperthyroidism.

This clonotype was picked up many times. This sequence joins TRBV19 and TRBJ2-2; D remains ambiguous. Trimming removed 5 bases at V and 4 bases at J, with 11 bases between. The CDR3 has 14 residues. The germline V gene encodes CDR1 LNHDA and CDR2 SQIVND (reference sequence). CDR3 in amino acids: CASSARLATGELFF. CDR3 sequence (DNA): TGTGCCAGTAGTGCCCGACTGGCCACCGGGGAGCTGTTTTTT.

The sample holds a few counts of this clonotype. For the CDR3, the DNA is TGTGCCAGCAGTTTAGGGGGTGGTGTGGGCAGCCAGTTTTCTCAGGAGCCCCAGCATTTT. It encodes CASSLGGGVGSQFSQEPQHF. The V gene is TRBV12-3 or TRBV12-4, the J gene TRBJ1-5, with D hard to call. The CDR3 loop spans 20 amino acids. Trimming took 1 base from V and 8 from J, leaving 30 bases between them.

This clonotype was counted once. V gene TRBV12-3 or TRBV12-4 combines with J gene TRBJ1-5; the match to TRBD1 covers 12 bases. V lost 7 bases, J lost 7 bases, and 8 bases stayed unmatched. The CDR3 spans 15 residues. The CDR3: CASTSGTGGGQPQHF. Here the CDR3 DNA reads TGTGCCAGCACCTCCGGGACAGGGGGCGGACAGCCCCAGCATTTT.

This clonotype was detected ten times or more. The chain joins TRBV20-1 to TRBJ2-5, with D uncertain. The CDR3 covers 11 residues. V gave up 0 bases and J gave up 5 bases, with 4 bases separating them. Germline V gives CDR1 DFQATT, CDR2 SNEGSKA (reference sequence). Here the CDR3 DNA reads TGCAGTGCTAGAGATCCGGAGACCCAGTACTTC. It specifies CSARDPETQYF.

The J gene is TRBJ1-5, the V gene TRBV6-5, with 8 bases identical to TRBD1. Germline values: CDR1 MNHEY, CDR2 SVGAGI. CDR3 length: 17 amino acids. Trimming cost V 5 bases and J 4 bases; bases outside gene matches: 13. CDR3 DNA: TGTGCCAGCAGTCTCAGGGGGCGCGGGAATAGAAATCAGCCCCAGCATTTT. Amino acid sequence: CASSLRGRGNRNQPQHF.

This clonotype came up many times. A junction boundary mismatches the germline segment, possibly from a read error. This chain connects TRBV29-1 to TRBJ1-1; D not resolved. Germline-derived CDR1 and CDR2 are SQVTM and ANQGSEA. This CDR3 has 8 residues. The CDR3 nucleotides are TGCAGCGTTGAAGATGATCTCTTT. Amino acid sequence: CSVEDDLF. Based on the CDR3 plus reference TRBV29-1 and TRBJ1-1, the full variable domain is SAVISQKPSRDICQRGTSLTIQCQVDSQVTMMFWYRQQPGQSLTLIATANQGSEATYESGFVIDKFPISRPNLTFSTLTVSNMSPEDSSIYLCSVEDDLFGQGTRLTVV.

This clonotype was counted between two and nine times. V is TRBV5-6 and J is TRBJ2-5; D possibly corresponds to TRBD2 (5 bases). CDR1 SGHDT and CDR2 YYEEEE come from the germline V gene. V gave up 1 base and J gave up 5 bases, with 18 bases separating them. This CDR3 spans 16 amino acids. The DNA for the CDR3 is TGTGCCAGCAGCTTGTATTCCAGCGGTGGAAGGGAGACCCAGTACTTC. Encoded protein: CASSLYSSGGRETQYF.

This clonotype was detected ten times or more. The J gene is TRBJ1-1, the V gene TRBV7-9, with TRBD1 identical over 7 bases. This CDR3 comprises 17 residues. CDR1 is SEHNR, CDR2 FQNEAQ, per germline (reference sequence). J gave up 0 bases and V 6 bases, and 13 bases lay outside the gene matches. Here the CDR3 DNA reads TGTGCCAGCAGGTTGGGGACAGCAAAAGACATGAACACTGAAGCTTTCTTT. Its translation: CASRLGTAKDMNTEAFF. Drawing the rest from reference TRBV7-9 and TRBJ1-1, the complete variable domain is DTGVSQNPRHKITKRGQNVTFRCDPISEHNRLYWYRQTLGQGPEFLTYFQNEAQLEKSRLLSDRFSAERPKGSFSTLEIQRTEQGDSAMYLCASRLGTAKDMNTEAFFGQGTRLTVV.

For this clonotype: Because the CDR3 is missing its conserved closing phenylalanine or tryptophan, this is likely a read error. The chain uses TRBV9 and TRBJ1-4; D is undetermined. CDR3 length: 16 residues. The germline CDR1 and CDR2 sequences are SGDLS and YYNGEE. V lost 0 bases and J lost 8, with 17 bases in between. CDR3 coding DNA: TGTGCCAGCAGCGTAGGCCAGAATCCCCGTTTCGAAAAACTGTTTTGT. This encodes CASSVGQNPRFEKLFC.

This clonotype has ten or more counts. The genes are TRBV7-2 and TRBJ1-2, with 8 bases matching TRBD1. The CDR3 covers 15 residues. CDR1 and CDR2 from the germline V gene are SGHTA and FQGNSA. J was trimmed by 6 bases and V by 4 bases; bases with no gene match: 10. CDR3 in DNA: TGTGCCAGCAGCTCATCCCTAACAGGGGGAAATGGCTACACCTTC. As protein: CASSSSLTGGNGYTF.

This clonotype was seen ten or more times. V usage is TRBV2 and J usage is TRBJ1-3, with 7 bases lining up with TRBD1. CDR1 SNHLY and CDR2 FYNNEI come from the germline V gene. The CDR3 length is 13 residues. With V trimmed by 10 bases and J by 3 bases, 6 bases remained unmatched. CDR3 residues: CAIRRDSGNTIYF. The CDR3 DNA is TGTGCCATCAGGAGGGACAGTGGAAACACCATATATTTT. The full variable domain, rest sourced from reference TRBV2 and TRBJ1-3, is EPEVTQTPSHQVTQMGQEVILRCVPISNHLYFYWYRQILGQKVEFLVSFYNNEISEKSEIFDDQFSVERPDGSNFTLKIRSTKLEDSAMYFCAIRRDSGNTIYFGEGSWLTVV.

V usage is TRBV12-3 or TRBV12-4 and J usage is TRBJ1-3; D is unresolved. V lost 4 bases and J lost 4, with 8 bases in between. The CDR3 consists of 13 residues. CDR3 sequence reads: CASSSSQGNTIYF. The CDR3 DNA follows: TGTGCCAGCAGTTCCTCACAGGGAAACACCATATATTTT.

The V call is TRBV19, the J call TRBJ1-1; D may be TRBD1 (5 bases). CDR3 length: 13 amino acids. Germline assignment: CDR1 LNHDA and CDR2 SQIVND (reference sequence). The V and J ends lost 3 bases and 6 bases respectively, with 11 bases between them. CDR3 DNA: TGTGCCAGTAGTATGGAGGGGATATCTGAAGCTTTCTTT. Amino acid sequence: CASSMEGISEAFF.

Only one count was recorded for this clonotype. The chain couples TRBV7-9 to TRBJ2-1; the match to TRBD2 covers 8 bases. V was pared by 5 bases and J by 7 bases, with 7 bases of the junction left unmatched. Germline assignment: CDR1 SEHNR and CDR2 FQNEAQ (reference sequence). This CDR3 region has 14 residues. This chain's CDR3 is CASSELSGENEQFF. The DNA for the CDR3 is TGTGCCAGCAGCGAACTTAGCGGGGAGAATGAGCAGTTCTTC.

This clonotype was detected a few times. This chain's CDR3 is CASSLAVGANTEAFF. The DNA of the CDR3 is TGCGCCAGCAGCTTGGCGGTAGGGGCAAACACTGAAGCTTTCTTT. The rearrangement links TRBV5-1 to TRBJ1-1, with D perhaps TRBD1 (5 bases). The CDR3 runs to 15 residues. The germline V and J ends were trimmed by 0 bases and 2 bases, with 11 bases remaining between them. Germline CDR1 reads SGHRS; CDR2 reads YFSETQ. The full variable domain, with the rest looked up from reference TRBV5-1 and TRBJ1-1, is KAGVTQTPRYLIKTRGQQVTLSCSPISGHRSVSWYQQTPGQGLQFLFEYFSETQRNKGNFPGRFSGRQFSNSRSEMNVSTLELGDSALYLCASSLAVGANTEAFFGQGTRLTVV.

This clonotype appeared many times. This chain connects TRBV7-2 to TRBJ1-1; possible D gene TRBD1, 6 bases. The CDR3 covers 17 residues. V shed 2 bases and J shed 1 base, with 17 bases lying between them. Germline V gene data show CDR1 as SGHTA and CDR2 as FQGNSA. The CDR3 nucleotides are TGTGCCAGCAGCTTACTGAATTGTGTGGGACAGAACACTGAAGCTTTCTTT. This sequence encodes CASSLLNCVGQNTEAFF.

Points on this clonotype: One end of the junction is discordant with germline, which a read error may explain. This chain joins TRBV5-6 and TRBJ2-7; 10 nucleotides line up with TRBD1. The CDR3 is 10 residues long. Germline CDR1 SGHDT, CDR2 YYEEEE. CDR3 DNA sequence: TGTGCCAGCAGCCCCGGGACAGGGGTCTTC. This gives the protein CASSPGTGVF.

For this clonotype: A much larger clone lies one base from this, so it may be a read error. The chain couples TRBV7-2 to TRBJ2-2; possibly TRBD2 for D (5 bases). Germline assignment: CDR1 SGHTA and CDR2 FQGNSA. This CDR3 has 15 amino acids. The chain's CDR3 is CASSTASTYTEELFF. The CDR3 bases are TGTGCCAGCAGCACTGCTAGCACGTACACCGAGGAGCTGTTTTTT. Together with reference TRBV7-2 and TRBJ2-2, the CDR3 gives the full variable domain: GAGVSQSPSNKVTEKGKDVELRCDPISGHTALYWYRQSLGQGLEFLIYFQGNSAPDKSGLPSDRFSAERTGGSVSTLTIQRTQQEDSAVYLCASSTASTYTEELFFGEGSRLTVL.

This clonotype has a count of ten or more. J is TRBJ1-2 and V is TRBV6-4, with 8 bases aligning to TRBD1. Germline lookup yields CDR1 MRHNA and CDR2 SNTAGT. V was pared by 5 bases and J by 4 bases, with 3 bases of the junction left unmatched. The CDR3 sequence is 13 residues long. The CDR3 sequence: CASSRQGSYGYTF. The CDR3 nucleotides read TGTGCCAGCAGTCGACAGGGGAGCTATGGCTACACCTTC.

This chain joins TRBV7-9 and TRBJ2-2, with TRBD2 matching 10 bases. Losses at the gene ends were 4 bases for V and 2 bases for J; bases not matched to a gene: 10. CDR3 length: 18 residues. Germline-derived CDR1 and CDR2 are SEHNR and FQNEAQ (reference sequence). CDR3 in DNA: TGTGCCAGCAGCTCTAGGATATCTAGCGGGAGTAACACCGGGGAGCTGTTTTTT. Translation: CASSSRISSGSNTGELFF.

V usage is TRBV9 and J usage is TRBJ2-1, with D unclear. The germline CDR1 and CDR2 sequences are SGDLS and YYNGEE. Trimming cost V 0 bases and J 6 bases, with 10 bases left between them. CDR3 length: 14 residues. CDR3 loop: CASSVGAGGNEQFF. CDR3 coding DNA: TGTGCCAGCAGCGTAGGGGCAGGCGGCAATGAGCAGTTCTTC.

This clonotype was observed many times. The gene calls are TRBV19 and TRBJ1-1; TRBD1 matches 9 bases. The CDR3 spans 16 residues. The germline CDR1 and CDR2 sequences are LNHDA and SQIVND (reference sequence). With 5 bases clipped from V and 1 base from J, the junction kept 8 bases outside the gene matches. This CDR3 is CASSSRQGVKNTEAFF. In nucleotides, the CDR3 is TGTGCCAGTAGTTCGCGACAGGGGGTTAAGAACACTGAAGCTTTCTTT.

The chain is built from TRBV14 and TRBJ2-3; D remains ambiguous. Germline V gives CDR1 SGHDN, CDR2 FVKESK. The CDR3 spans 13 residues. V gave up 1 base and J gave up 6 bases, with 8 bases separating them. This CDR3 reads CASSQVQRDTQYF. The CDR3 coding sequence is TGTGCCAGCAGCCAAGTTCAGAGGGATACGCAGTATTTT. The complete variable domain, with remaining parts taken from reference TRBV14 and TRBJ2-3, reads EAGVTQFPSHSVIEKGQTVTLRCDPISGHDNLYWYRRVMGKEIKFLLHFVKESKQDESGMPNNRFLAERTGGTYSTLKVQPAELEDSGVYFCASSQVQRDTQYFGPGTRLTVL.

V and J are TRBV19 and TRBJ2-2, with a tentative D call TRBD2 (5 bases). The CDR3 spans 15 residues. Trimming removed 4 bases at V and 8 bases at J, with 17 bases between. Germline values: CDR1 LNHDA, CDR2 SQIVND (reference sequence). CDR3 nucleotide sequence: TGTGCCAGTAGTAGGACGCTAGGGAGTTATGGGGAGCTGTTTTTT. Amino acids: CASSRTLGSYGELFF.

The CDR3 spells CASRPGQGVPTEAFF. Here the CDR3 DNA reads TGTGCCAGCAGGCCGGGACAGGGGGTCCCCACTGAAGCTTTCTTT. V and J are TRBV6-5 and TRBJ1-1, with TRBD1 identical over 11 bases. Germline V lookup: CDR1 MNHEY, CDR2 SVGAGI. The CDR3 extends over 15 amino acids. The V gene end was trimmed by 6 bases and the J gene end by 4 bases; junction bases not matched to a gene: 7.

The chain links TRBV7-9 to TRBJ2-5, with a tentative D call TRBD2 (7 bases). Trimming removed 10 bases from V and 4 bases from J, with 16 bases in between. Germline CDR1 reads SEHNR; CDR2 reads FQNEAQ (reference sequence). This CDR3 has 13 amino acids. Here the CDR3 DNA reads TGTGCCACGAGGGGGGGCGGAGGAGAGACCCAGTACTTC. It specifies CATRGGGGETQYF.